This TCR beta chain was documented in a study of T cell responses to AZD1222 COVID-19 vaccine. The CDR3 is 11 residues long. Trimming removed 4 bases from V and 7 bases from J, with 7 bases in between. Looked up from germline, CDR1 is SGHRS and CDR2 is YFSETQ. Measured with immunoSEQ multiplex PCR; TCRdb has only the in-frame clones, and not every one. The sample lists about 120,000 clones, about 87% occurring once. The gene calls are TRBV5-1 and TRBJ2-3; D unresolved. The sample in question was peripheral blood, obtained on day 0 of AZD1222 vaccination. This clonotype originated in an adult in good health. The CDR3 reads CASSRENTQYF. CDR3 in DNA: TGCGCCAGCAGCCGTGAGAATACGCAGTATTTT.